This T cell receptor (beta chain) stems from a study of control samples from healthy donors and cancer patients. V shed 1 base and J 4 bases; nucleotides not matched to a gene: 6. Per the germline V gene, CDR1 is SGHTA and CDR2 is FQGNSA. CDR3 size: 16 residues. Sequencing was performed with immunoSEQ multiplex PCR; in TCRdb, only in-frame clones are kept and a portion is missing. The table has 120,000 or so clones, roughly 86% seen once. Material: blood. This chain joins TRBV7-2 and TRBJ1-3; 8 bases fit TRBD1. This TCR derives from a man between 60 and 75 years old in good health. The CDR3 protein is CASSLGQGASGNTIYF. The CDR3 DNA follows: TGTGCCAGCAGCTTAGGGCAGGGGGCGTCCGGAAACACCATATATTTT. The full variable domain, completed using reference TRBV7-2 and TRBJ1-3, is GAGVSQSPSNKVTEKGKDVELRCDPISGHTALYWYRQSLGQGLEFLIYFQGNSAPDKSGLPSDRFSAERTGGSVSTLTIQRTQQEDSAVYLCASSLGQGASGNTIYFGEGSWLTVV.